This T cell receptor beta chain was identified during a study of cytomegalovirus exposure and HLA in healthy donors. The primer mix had 60 Vbeta and 13 Jbeta primers. Libraries were prepared by immunoSEQ multiplex PCR; TCRdb keeps only in-frame clonotypes and omits some of them. The sample includes about 200,000 clones, approximately 78% of them seen just once. Points from the study as a whole: Among TCR beta chains, those listed as cytomegalovirus-associated numbered around 180. The likely origin of a cluster of highly shared sequence variants was a sequencing artifact.

Germline V gene data show CDR1 as SQVTM and CDR2 as ANQGSEA. This CDR3 has 14 amino acids. The trim removed 6 bases at V and 5 bases at J, leaving 8 bases unmatched. On this clone: As yet, its antigen is unknown.

Material: PBMCs. The clonotype comes from a young man in good health and CMV-seronegative. The chain has TRBV29-1 and TRBJ1-4; 8 nucleotides match TRBD1. The DNA of the CDR3 is TGCAGCGTCAGGGACAGGACGTCAAATGAAAAACTGTTTTTT. Protein: CSVRDRTSNEKLFF.